This T cell receptor beta chain appears in the sequencing data of a study of blood T cell repertoires in COVID-19. Study background: The samples span acute and convalescent COVID-19 from the United States, Italy and Spain. PBMCs, B-cell-depleted T cells, or T cells provided the cDNA or gDNA that made up the material.

TCRdb keeps only in-frame clones here, not all; method: immunoSEQ multiplex PCR. The sample includes 25,000 to 35,000 clones, about two thirds seen only once; the top ten take about a sixth. This clone appeared a few times. The sample contains more than one DNA sequence encoding this CDR3. The germline V gene has CDR1 SNHLY and CDR2 FYNNEI. This CDR3 has 14 amino acids. Deletions cut 4 bases from V and 0 bases from J, with 10 bases between. This TCR was recovered from a human donor in a cohort sampled during active COVID-19. The chain combines TRBV2 with TRBJ2-7; D gene unclear. The sample was peripheral blood. The CDR3 spells CASSAGSLSYEQYF. CDR3 coding DNA: TGTGCCAGCAGTGCAGGCTCCCTCTCCTACGAGCAGTACTTC.